This T cell receptor (beta chain) derives from a study of T cell responses to AZD1222 COVID-19 vaccine. V was trimmed by 0 bases and J by 4 bases, leaving 16 bases between them. The CDR3 loop spans 17 amino acids. Per germline, CDR1 SGDLS and CDR2 YYNGEE. TCRdb's table, derived via immunoSEQ multiplex PCR, lists solely in-frame clones and lacks some. Of roughly 110,000 clones listed, roughly 87% are singletons. The TCR originated in an adult who received the AZD1222 COVID-19 vaccine. The rearrangement links TRBV9 to TRBJ2-2; weak D call: TRBD1 (6 bases). This specimen was peripheral blood, taken 28 days after the second AZD1222 dose. The CDR3: CASSVGVNGGPTGELFF. The CDR3, as DNA: TGTGCCAGCAGCGTAGGCGTCAATGGGGGCCCCACCGGGGAGCTGTTTTTT. Looking up the rest from reference TRBV9 and TRBJ2-2 gives the full variable domain: DSGVTQTPKHLITATGQRVTLRCSPRSGDLSVYWYQQSLDQGLQFLIQYYNGEERAKGNILERFSAQQFPDLHSELNLSSLELGDSALYFCASSVGVNGGPTGELFFGEGSRLTVL.